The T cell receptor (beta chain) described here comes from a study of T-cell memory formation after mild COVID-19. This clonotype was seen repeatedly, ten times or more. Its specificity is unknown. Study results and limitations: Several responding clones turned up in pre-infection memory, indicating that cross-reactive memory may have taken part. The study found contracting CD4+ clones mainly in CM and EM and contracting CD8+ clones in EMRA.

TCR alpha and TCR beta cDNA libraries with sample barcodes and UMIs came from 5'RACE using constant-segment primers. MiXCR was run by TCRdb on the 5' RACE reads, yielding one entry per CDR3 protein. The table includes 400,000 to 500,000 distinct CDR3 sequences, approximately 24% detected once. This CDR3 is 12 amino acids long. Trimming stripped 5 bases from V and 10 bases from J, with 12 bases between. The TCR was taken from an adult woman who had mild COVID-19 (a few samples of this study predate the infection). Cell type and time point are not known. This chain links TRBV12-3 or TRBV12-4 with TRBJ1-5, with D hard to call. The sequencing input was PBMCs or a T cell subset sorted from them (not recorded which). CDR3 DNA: TGTGCCAGCAGTCCTTGGGGTGTACCCCAGCATTTT. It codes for CASSPWGVPQHF.